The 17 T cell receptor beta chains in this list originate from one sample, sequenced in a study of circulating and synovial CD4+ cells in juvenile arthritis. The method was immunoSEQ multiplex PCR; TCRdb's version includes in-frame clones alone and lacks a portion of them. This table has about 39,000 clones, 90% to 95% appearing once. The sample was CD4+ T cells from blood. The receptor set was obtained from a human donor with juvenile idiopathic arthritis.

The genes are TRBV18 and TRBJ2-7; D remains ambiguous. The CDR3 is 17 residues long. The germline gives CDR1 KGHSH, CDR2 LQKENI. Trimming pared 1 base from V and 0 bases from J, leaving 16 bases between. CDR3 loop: CASSPLSGFRSSYEQYF. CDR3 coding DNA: TGTGCCAGCTCACCACTGTCAGGTTTCCGAAGCTCCTACGAGCAGTACTTC.

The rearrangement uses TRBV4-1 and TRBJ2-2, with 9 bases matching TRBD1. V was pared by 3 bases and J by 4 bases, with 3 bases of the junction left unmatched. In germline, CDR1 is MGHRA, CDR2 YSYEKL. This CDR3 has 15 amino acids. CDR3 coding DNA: TGCGCCAGCAGCCATCGGACAGGGGTCACCGGGGAGCTGTTTTTT. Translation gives CASSHRTGVTGELFF.

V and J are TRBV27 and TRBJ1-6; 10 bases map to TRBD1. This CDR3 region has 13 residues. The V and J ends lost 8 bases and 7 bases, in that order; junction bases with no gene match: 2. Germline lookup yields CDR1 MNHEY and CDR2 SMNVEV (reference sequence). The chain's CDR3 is CASGDRGNSPLHF. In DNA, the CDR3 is TGTGCCAGCGGGGACAGGGGCAATTCACCCCTCCACTTT.

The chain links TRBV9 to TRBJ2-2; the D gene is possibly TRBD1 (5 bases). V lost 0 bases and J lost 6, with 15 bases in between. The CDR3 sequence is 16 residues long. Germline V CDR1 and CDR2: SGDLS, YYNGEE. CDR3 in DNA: TGTGCCAGCAGCGTAGGGGCAGGGCTATTATCCGGGGAGCTGTTTTTT. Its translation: CASSVGAGLLSGELFF. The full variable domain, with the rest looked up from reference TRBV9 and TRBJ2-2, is DSGVTQTPKHLITATGQRVTLRCSPRSGDLSVYWYQQSLDQGLQFLIQYYNGEERAKGNILERFSAQQFPDLHSELNLSSLELGDSALYFCASSVGAGLLSGELFFGEGSRLTVL.

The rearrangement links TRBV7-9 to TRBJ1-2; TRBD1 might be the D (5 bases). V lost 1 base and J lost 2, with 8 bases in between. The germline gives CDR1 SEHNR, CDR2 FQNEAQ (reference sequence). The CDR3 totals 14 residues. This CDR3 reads CASSLETGNYGYTF. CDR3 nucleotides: TGTGCCAGCAGCTTAGAAACAGGCAACTATGGCTACACCTTC.

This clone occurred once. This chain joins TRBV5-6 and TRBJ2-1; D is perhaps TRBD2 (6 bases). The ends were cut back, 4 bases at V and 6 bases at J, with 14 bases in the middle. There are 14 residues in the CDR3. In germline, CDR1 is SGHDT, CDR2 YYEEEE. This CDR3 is CASSVAGTSNEQFF. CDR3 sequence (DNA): TGTGCCAGCAGCGTAGCTGGGACTTCCAATGAGCAGTTCTTC.

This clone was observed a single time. In nucleotides, the CDR3 is TGTGCCAGCTCACCAGCGGGGGTCGCAACTAATGAAAAACTGTTTTTT. Protein product: CASSPAGVATNEKLFF. J is TRBJ1-4 and V is TRBV18, with D maybe TRBD1 (5 bases). Trimming removed 2 bases at V and 0 bases at J, with 10 bases between. The CDR3 loop spans 16 amino acids. Looked up from germline, CDR1 is KGHSH and CDR2 is LQKENI.

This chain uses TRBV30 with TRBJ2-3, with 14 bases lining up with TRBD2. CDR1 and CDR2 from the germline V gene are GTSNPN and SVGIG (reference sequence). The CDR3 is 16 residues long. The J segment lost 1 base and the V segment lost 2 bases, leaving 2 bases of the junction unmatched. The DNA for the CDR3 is TGTGCCTGGAGTTGGGGACTAGCGGGGGGCACAGATACGCAGTATTTT. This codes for CAWSWGLAGGTDTQYF.

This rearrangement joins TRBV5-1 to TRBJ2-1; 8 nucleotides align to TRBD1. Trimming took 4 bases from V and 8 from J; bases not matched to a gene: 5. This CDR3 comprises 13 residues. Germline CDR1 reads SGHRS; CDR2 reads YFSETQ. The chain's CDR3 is CASSPDRAHEQFF. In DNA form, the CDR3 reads TGCGCCAGCAGCCCGGACAGGGCCCATGAGCAGTTCTTC.

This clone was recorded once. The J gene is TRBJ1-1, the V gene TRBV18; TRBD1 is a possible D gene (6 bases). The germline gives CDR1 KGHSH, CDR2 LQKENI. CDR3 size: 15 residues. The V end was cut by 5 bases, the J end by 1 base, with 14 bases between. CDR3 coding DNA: TGTGCCAGCTCATCCTCCTTGGGGGCGAACACTGAAGCTTTCTTT. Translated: CASSSSLGANTEAFF.

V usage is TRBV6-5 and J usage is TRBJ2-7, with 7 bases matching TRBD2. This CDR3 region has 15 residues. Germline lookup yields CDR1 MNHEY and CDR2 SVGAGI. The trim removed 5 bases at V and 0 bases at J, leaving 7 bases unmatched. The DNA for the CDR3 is TGTGCCAGCAGTACGAGCGGGGCCCTCTCCTACGAGCAGTACTTC. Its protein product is CASSTSGALSYEQYF.

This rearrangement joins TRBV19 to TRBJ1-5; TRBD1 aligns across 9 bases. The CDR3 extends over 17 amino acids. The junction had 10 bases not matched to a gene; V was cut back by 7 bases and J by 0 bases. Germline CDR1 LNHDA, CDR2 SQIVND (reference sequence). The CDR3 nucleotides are TGTGCCAGTACCGCGGACAGGGGACTATTTAGCAATCAGCCCCAGCATTTT. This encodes CASTADRGLFSNQPQHF.

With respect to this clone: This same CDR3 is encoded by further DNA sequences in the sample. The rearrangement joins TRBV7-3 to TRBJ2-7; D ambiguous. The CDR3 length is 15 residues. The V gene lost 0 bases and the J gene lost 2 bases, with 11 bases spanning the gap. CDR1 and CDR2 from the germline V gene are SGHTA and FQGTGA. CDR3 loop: CASSLTWAPAYEQYF. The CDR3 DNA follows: TGTGCCAGCAGCTTAACCTGGGCACCCGCCTACGAGCAGTACTTC. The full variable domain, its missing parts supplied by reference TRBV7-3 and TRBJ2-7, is GAGVSQTPSNKVTEKGKYVELRCDPISGHTALYWYRQSLGQGPEFLIYFQGTGAADDSGLPNDRFFAVRPEGSVSTLKIQRTERGDSAVYLCASSLTWAPAYEQYFGPGTRLTVT.

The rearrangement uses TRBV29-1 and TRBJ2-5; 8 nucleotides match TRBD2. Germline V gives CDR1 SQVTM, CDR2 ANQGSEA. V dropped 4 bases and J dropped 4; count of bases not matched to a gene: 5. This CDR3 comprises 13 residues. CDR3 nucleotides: TGCAGCGTTGGGCGGGGGGTTGCAGAGACCCAGTACTTC. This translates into CSVGRGVAETQYF.

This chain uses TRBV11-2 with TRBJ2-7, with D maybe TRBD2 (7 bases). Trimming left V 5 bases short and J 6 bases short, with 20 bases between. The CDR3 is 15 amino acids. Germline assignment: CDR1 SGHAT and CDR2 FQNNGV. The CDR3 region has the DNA TGTGCCAGCAGCCCCGGGGGAGGGGGACTACCCGAGCAGTACTTC. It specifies CASSPGGGGLPEQYF.

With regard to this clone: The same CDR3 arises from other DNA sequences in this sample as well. CDR3 protein: CTSSHPTGGSNSPLHF. CDR3 coding DNA: TGCACCAGCAGCCACCCAACAGGGGGAAGTAATTCACCCCTCCACTTT. This chain connects TRBV1 to TRBJ1-6; the D segment call TRBD1 is taken from the table without a DNA check. TRBV1 is marked as a pseudogene. The CDR3 has 16 residues.

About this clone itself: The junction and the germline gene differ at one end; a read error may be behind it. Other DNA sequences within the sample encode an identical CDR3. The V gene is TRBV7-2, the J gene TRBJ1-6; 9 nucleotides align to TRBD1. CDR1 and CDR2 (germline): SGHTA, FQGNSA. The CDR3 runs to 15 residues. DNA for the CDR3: TGTGCCAGCAGAGGGGACAGGGTTAAATATTCCCCCCTCCACTTT. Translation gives CASRGDRVKYSPLHF.